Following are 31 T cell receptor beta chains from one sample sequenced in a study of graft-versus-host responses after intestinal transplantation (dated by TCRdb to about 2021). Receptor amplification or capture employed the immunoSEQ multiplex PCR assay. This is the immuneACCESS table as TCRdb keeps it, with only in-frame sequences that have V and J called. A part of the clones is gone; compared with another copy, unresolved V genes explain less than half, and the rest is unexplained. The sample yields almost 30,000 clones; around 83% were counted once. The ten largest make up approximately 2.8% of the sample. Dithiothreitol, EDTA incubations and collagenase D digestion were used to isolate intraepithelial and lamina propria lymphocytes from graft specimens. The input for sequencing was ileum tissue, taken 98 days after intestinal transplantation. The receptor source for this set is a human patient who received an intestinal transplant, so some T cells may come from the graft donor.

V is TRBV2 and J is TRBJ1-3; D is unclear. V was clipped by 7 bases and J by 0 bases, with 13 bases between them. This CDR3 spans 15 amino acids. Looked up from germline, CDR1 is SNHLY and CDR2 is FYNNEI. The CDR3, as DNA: TGTGCCAGCACCGAGGAAGGTAACTCTGGAAACACCATATATTTT. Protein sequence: CASTEEGNSGNTIYF.

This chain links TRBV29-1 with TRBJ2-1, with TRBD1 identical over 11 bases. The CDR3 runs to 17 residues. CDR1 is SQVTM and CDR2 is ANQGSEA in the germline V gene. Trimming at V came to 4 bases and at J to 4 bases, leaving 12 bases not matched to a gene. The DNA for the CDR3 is TGCAGCGTTGTAGGACAGGGGGCAGTTACCCGATACAATGAGCAGTTCTTC. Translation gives CSVVGQGAVTRYNEQFF.

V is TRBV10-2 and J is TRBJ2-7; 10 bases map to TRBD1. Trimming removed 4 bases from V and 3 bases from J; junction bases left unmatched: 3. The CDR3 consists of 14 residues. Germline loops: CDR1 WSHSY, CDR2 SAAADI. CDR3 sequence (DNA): TGCGCCAGCAGTGGGACAGGGGGAGGCTACGAGCAGTACTTC. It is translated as CASSGTGGGYEQYF.

The CDR3 DNA follows: TGTGCCAGCAGCGGACTTGTGGGAGGCTACACCTTC. Protein sequence: CASSGLVGGYTF. This chain links TRBV9 with TRBJ1-2, with no clear D. V lost 3 bases to trimming and J lost 8 bases, with 11 bases between them. The germline V gene has CDR1 SGDLS and CDR2 YYNGEE. CDR3 length equals 12 residues.

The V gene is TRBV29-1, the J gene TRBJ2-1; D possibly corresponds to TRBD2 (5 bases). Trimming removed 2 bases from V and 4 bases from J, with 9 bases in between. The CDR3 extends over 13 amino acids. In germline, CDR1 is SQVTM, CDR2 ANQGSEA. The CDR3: CSVETSGYNEQFF. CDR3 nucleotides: TGCAGCGTTGAAACCAGCGGATACAATGAGCAGTTCTTC.

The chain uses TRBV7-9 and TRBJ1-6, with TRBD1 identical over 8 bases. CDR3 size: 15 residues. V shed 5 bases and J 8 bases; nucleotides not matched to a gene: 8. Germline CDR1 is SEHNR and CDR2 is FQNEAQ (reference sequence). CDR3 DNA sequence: TGTGCCAGCAGCATCAGGGGGCCTCACGATTCACCCCTCCACTTT. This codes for CASSIRGPHDSPLHF.

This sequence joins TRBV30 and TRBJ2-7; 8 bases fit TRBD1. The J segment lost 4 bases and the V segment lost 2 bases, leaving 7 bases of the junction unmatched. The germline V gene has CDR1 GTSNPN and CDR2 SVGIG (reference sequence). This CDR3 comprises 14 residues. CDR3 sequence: CAWSTGTGYYEQYF. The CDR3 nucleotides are TGTGCCTGGAGTACCGGGACAGGTTATTACGAGCAGTACTTC. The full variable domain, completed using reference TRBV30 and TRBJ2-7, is SQTIHQWPATLVQPVGSPLSLECTVEGTSNPNLYWYRQAAGRGLQLLFYSVGIGQISSEVPQNLSASRPQDRQFILSSKKLLLSDSGFYLCAWSTGTGYYEQYFGPGTRLTVT.

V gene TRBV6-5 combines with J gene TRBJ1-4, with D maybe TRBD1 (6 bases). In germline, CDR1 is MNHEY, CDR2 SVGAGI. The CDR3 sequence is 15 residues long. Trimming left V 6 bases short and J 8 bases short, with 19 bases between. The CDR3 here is CASSPPWGLGEKLFF. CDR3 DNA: TGTGCCAGCAGCCCTCCATGGGGGCTGGGAGAAAAACTGTTTTTT.

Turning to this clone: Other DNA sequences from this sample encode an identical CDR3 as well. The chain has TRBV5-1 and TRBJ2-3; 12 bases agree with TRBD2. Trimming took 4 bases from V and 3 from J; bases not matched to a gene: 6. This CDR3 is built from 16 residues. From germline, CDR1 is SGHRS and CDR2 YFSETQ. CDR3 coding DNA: TGCGCCAGCAGCCCCCCTAGCGGGGGGGGGACAGATACGCAGTATTTT. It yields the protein CASSPPSGGGTDTQYF.

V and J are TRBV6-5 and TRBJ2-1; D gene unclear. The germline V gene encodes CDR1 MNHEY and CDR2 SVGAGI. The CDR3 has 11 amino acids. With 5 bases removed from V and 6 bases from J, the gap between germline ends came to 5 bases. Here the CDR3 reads CASSDANEQFF. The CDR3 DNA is TGTGCCAGCAGTGACGCCAATGAGCAGTTCTTC.

The CDR3 DNA follows: TGTGCCAGCGGGTCGTATTCGGGCCCCTATGGCTACACCTTC. The encoded protein is CASGSYSGPYGYTF. The V call is TRBV7-9, the J call TRBJ1-2; no reliable D call. Per the germline V gene, CDR1 is SEHNR and CDR2 is FQNEAQ (reference sequence). The ends were cut back, 8 bases at V and 4 bases at J, with 17 bases in the middle. This CDR3 has 14 amino acids.

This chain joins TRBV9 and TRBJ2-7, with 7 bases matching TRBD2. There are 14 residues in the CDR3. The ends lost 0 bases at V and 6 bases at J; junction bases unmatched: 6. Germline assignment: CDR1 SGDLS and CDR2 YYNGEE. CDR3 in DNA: TGTGCCAGCAGCGTAGCCGGGGGGTGGGGCGAGCAGTACTTC. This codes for CASSVAGGWGEQYF.

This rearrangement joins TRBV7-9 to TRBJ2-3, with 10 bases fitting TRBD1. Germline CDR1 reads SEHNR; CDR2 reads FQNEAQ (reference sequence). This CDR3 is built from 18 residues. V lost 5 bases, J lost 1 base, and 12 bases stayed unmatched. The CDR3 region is CASSPRETTGGRTDTQYF. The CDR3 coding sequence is TGTGCCAGCAGCCCTAGAGAGACGACAGGGGGCCGCACAGATACGCAGTATTTT.

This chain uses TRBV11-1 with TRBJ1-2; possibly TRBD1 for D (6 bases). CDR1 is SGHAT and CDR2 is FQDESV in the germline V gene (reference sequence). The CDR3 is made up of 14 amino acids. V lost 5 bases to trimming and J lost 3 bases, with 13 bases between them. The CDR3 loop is CASSGEQGHYGYTF. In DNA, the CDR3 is TGTGCCAGCAGCGGAGAACAGGGCCACTATGGCTACACCTTC.

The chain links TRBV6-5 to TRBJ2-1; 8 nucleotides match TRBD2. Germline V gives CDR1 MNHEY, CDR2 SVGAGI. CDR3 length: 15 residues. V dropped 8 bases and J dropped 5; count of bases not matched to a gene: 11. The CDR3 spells CASGLTGGPNNEQFF. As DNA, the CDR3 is TGTGCCAGCGGACTAACGGGGGGGCCAAACAATGAGCAGTTCTTC.

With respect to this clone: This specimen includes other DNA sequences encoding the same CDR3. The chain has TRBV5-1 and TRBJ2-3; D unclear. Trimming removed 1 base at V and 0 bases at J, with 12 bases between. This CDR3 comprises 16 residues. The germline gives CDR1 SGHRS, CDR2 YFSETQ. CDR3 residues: CASSLKVRASTDTQYF. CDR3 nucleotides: TGCGCCAGCAGCTTGAAGGTCCGGGCTAGCACAGATACGCAGTATTTT.

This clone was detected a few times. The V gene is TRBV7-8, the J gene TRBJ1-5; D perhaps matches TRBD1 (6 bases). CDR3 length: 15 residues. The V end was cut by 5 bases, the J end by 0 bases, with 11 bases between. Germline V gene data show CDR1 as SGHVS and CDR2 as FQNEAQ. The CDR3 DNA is TGTGCCAGCAGCCCCACGGACAGTAGCAATCAGCCCCAGCATTTT. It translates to CASSPTDSSNQPQHF.

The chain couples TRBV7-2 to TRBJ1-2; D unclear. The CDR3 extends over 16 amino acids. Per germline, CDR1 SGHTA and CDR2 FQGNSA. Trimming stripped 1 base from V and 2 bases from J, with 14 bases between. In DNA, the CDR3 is TGTGCCAGCAGCTTAGTGGGTCTAAGACCCAACTATGGCTACACCTTC. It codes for CASSLVGLRPNYGYTF.

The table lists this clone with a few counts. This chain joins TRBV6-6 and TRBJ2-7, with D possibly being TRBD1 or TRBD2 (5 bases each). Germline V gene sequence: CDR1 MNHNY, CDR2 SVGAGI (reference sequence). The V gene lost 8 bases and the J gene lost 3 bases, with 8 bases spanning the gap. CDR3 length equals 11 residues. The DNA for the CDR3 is TGTGCCAGCGGGGACCGCTACGAGCAGTACTTC. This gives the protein CASGDRYEQYF.

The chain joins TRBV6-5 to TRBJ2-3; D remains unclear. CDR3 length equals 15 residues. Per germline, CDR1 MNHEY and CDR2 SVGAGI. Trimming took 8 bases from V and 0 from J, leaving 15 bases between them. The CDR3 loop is CASAPLTPSTDTQYF. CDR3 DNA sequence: TGTGCCAGCGCTCCTTTGACTCCAAGCACAGATACGCAGTATTTT.

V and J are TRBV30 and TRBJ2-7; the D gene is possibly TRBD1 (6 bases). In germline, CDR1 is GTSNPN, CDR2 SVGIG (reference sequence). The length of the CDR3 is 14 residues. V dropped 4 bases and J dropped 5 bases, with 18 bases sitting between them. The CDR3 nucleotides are TGTGCCTGGAATAGGGGGTCGGGTATCGACGAGCAGTACTTC. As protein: CAWNRGSGIDEQYF.

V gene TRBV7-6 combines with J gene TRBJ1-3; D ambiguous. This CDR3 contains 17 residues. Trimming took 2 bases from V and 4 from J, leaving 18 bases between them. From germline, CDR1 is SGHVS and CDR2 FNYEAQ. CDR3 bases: TGTGCCAGCAGCTTAAGCTATGGGGATCTCTACGGAAACACCATATATTTT. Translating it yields CASSLSYGDLYGNTIYF.

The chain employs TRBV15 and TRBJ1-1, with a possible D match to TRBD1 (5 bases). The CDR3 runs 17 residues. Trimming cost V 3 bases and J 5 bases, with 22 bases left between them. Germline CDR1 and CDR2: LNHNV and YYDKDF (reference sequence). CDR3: CATSSSGAQVGATEAFF. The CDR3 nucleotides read TGTGCCACCAGCAGTAGCGGGGCCCAAGTAGGGGCTACTGAAGCTTTCTTT.

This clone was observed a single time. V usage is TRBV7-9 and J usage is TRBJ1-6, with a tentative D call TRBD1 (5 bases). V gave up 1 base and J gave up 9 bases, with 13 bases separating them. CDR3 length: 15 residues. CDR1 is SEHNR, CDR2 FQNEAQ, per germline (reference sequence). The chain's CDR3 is CASSLDSWGPSPLHF. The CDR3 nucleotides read TGTGCCAGCAGCTTAGATTCTTGGGGACCTTCACCCCTCCACTTT.

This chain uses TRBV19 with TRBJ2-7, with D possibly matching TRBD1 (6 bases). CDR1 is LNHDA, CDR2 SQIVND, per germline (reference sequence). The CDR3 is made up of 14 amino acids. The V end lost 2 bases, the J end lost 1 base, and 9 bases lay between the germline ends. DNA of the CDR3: TGTGCCAGTAGTATAAGAGGACAGTCCTACGAGCAGTACTTC. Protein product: CASSIRGQSYEQYF.

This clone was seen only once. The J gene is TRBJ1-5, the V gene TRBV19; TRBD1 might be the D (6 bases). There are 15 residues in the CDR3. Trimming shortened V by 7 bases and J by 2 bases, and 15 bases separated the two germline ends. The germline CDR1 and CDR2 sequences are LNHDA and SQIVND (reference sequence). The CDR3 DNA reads TGTGCCAGTATAGGGACAACTTGGGGCAATCAGCCCCAGCATTTT. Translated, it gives CASIGTTWGNQPQHF. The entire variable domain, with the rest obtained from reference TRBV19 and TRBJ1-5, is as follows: DGGITQSPKYLFRKEGQNVTLSCEQNLNHDAMYWYRQDPGQGLRLIYYSQIVNDFQKGDIAEGYSVSREKKESFPLTVTSAQKNPTAFYLCASIGTTWGNQPQHFGDGTRLSIL.

CDR3 protein: CASSPRQLSSGNTIYF. The CDR3 DNA sequence: TGTGCCAGTAGTCCTCGACAGTTATCCTCTGGAAACACCATATATTTT. The chain uses TRBV19 and TRBJ1-3, with D tentatively TRBD1 (5 bases). This CDR3 has 16 amino acids. Germline V lookup: CDR1 LNHDA, CDR2 SQIVND (reference sequence). The germline V and J ends were trimmed by 5 bases and 0 bases, with 14 bases remaining between them.

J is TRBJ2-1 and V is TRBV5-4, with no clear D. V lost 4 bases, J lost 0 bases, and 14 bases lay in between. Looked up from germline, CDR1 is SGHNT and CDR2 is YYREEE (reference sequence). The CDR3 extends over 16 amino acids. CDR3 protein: CASSPIARSSYNEQFF. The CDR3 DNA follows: TGTGCCAGCAGCCCGATCGCGAGGAGCTCCTACAATGAGCAGTTCTTC.

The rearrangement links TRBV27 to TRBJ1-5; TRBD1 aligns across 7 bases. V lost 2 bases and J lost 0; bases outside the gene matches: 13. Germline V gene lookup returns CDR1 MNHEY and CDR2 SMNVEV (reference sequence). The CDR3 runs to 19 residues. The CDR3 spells CASSLIGNRGLYSNQPQHF. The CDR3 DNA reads TGTGCCAGCAGTTTAATAGGTAACAGGGGTCTGTATAGCAATCAGCCCCAGCATTTT.

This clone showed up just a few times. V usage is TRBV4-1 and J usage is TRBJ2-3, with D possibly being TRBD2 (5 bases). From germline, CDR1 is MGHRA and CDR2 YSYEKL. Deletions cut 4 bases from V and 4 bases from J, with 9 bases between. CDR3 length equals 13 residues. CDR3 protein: CASSLEGPDTQYF. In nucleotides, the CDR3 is TGCGCCAGCAGCCTAGAGGGTCCAGATACGCAGTATTTT.

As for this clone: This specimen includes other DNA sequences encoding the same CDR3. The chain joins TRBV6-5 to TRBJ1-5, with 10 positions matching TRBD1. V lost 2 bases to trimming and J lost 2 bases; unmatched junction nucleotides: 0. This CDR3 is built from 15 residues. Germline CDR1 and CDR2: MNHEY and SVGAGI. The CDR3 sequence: CASSYGQGGNQPQHF. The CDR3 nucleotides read TGTGCCAGCAGTTACGGACAGGGGGGCAATCAGCCCCAGCATTTT.